These 4 T cell receptor beta chains originate from one sample sequenced in a study of blood T cell repertoires in COVID-19. The assay was immunoSEQ multiplex PCR, and TCRdb's table has in-frame clones only and misses some. The data contain about 46,000 clones, 88% of them seen just once; the ten biggest clones take up 8%. The sample comprised peripheral blood. These receptors originate from a man aged 50-60 years with acute or convalescent COVID-19.

The V call is TRBV7-2, the J call TRBJ1-2; 8 bases line up with TRBD1. V lost 6 bases, J lost 6 bases, and 6 bases stayed unmatched. This CDR3 has 13 residues. Germline V gene sequence: CDR1 SGHTA, CDR2 FQGNSA. CDR3 sequence: CASRMTGADGYTF. The DNA for the CDR3 is TGTGCCAGCAGAATGACAGGGGCTGATGGCTACACCTTC. The full variable domain, with the rest looked up from reference TRBV7-2 and TRBJ1-2, is GAGVSQSPSNKVTEKGKDVELRCDPISGHTALYWYRQSLGQGLEFLIYFQGNSAPDKSGLPSDRFSAERTGGSVSTLTIQRTQQEDSAVYLCASRMTGADGYTFGSGTRLTVV.

The chain combines TRBV7-2 with TRBJ1-1; the match to TRBD1 covers 7 bases. The V and J ends lost 4 bases and 3 bases, in that order; junction bases with no gene match: 8. This CDR3 spans 15 amino acids. CDR1 is SGHTA, CDR2 FQGNSA, per germline. The CDR3 reads CASSWSGQRYTEAFF. CDR3 nucleotide sequence: TGTGCCAGCAGCTGGTCGGGACAGCGATACACTGAAGCTTTCTTT.

The genes are TRBV10-3 and TRBJ2-3; TRBD2 agrees at 13 bases. Looked up from germline, CDR1 is ENHRY and CDR2 is SYGVKD. The trim removed 4 bases at V and 6 bases at J, leaving 10 bases unmatched. The length of the CDR3 is 17 residues. CDR3 DNA sequence: TGTGCCATCAGTGGGACGACTAGCGGGGGGCCCAGCGATACGCAGTATTTT. Protein product: CAISGTTSGGPSDTQYF.

V and J are TRBV11-2 and TRBJ2-1; D unclear. In germline, CDR1 is SGHAT, CDR2 FQNNGV. CDR3 length: 17 amino acids. V was cut by 3 bases and J by 0 bases, with 15 bases left in between. The DNA of the CDR3 is TGTGCCAGCAGCTTGTCCCCTGCGGCTAGCTCCTACAATGAGCAGTTCTTC. Amino acids: CASSLSPAASSYNEQFF.